This T cell receptor (beta chain) was captured by sequencing in a study of shared clonotypes between healthy human individuals. Findings and limits, study-wide: Compared with memory subsets, naive subsets generally had larger estimated richness.

For this clone: Its antigen remains unknown.

The CDR3 has 14 residues. Germline values: CDR1 MDHEN, CDR2 SYDVKM. The junction had 6 bases not matched to a gene; V was cut back by 3 bases and J by 6 bases. Clones were sequenced by immunoSEQ multiplex PCR, and TCRdb holds only the in-frame ones, with some missing. The data hold about 2.1 million clones, with 90% to 95% observed a single time. Only CD45RO-negative cells positively selected for CCR7 counted as naive CD8 cells, so terminally differentiated effector memory CD45RA+ cells were excluded. Each sample came from a Caucasian adult donor living in Nashville, Tennessee. The TCR originated in a man aged 18 to 29 in good health. Some clones in this sample may be carry-over from other donors' samples. Material for sequencing was naive CD8+ T cells from PBMCs. This rearrangement joins TRBV28 to TRBJ1-2; 8 nucleotides line up with TRBD1. CDR3 sequence (DNA): TGTGCCAGCAGTTTCCCAGGGGGCGCAGATGGCTACACCTTC. This translates into CASSFPGGADGYTF.